This T cell receptor beta chain was recorded in a study of technical replicates of blood from a handful of donors. Assay: immunoSEQ multiplex PCR; the TCRdb copy retains only in-frame clones and omits some. The sample contains approximately 85,000 clones, about 94% of which appear only once. Germline lookup yields CDR1 WNHNN and CDR2 SYGVQD (reference sequence). Trimming took 4 bases from V and 6 from J, leaving 16 bases between them. This CDR3 spans 14 amino acids. The sequence was obtained from a human donor in good health. The sample consisted of T cells isolated from PBMCs. The chain is built from TRBV10-1 and TRBJ2-7, with D possibly TRBD2 on 6 matching bases. The CDR3 reads CASSVAWRRAEQYF. CDR3 nucleotide sequence: TGCGCCAGCAGTGTAGCGTGGAGGAGGGCCGAGCAGTACTTC.